The 29 T cell receptor beta chains presented below share a single source sample, sequenced in a study of liver allograft versus peripheral blood T cells. Across the whole study: Within transplanted livers, the T cell receptor repertoires were examined and compared against the repertoires present in the peripheral blood of liver transplant recipients.

TCRdb re-called the reads through MiXCR, storing one row per CDR3 protein. The repertoire consists of 8,000 or so distinct CDR3 sequences, with 15% to 20% occurring once and the leading ten covering approximately 4.2%. The receptors shown here come from a human patient who had a liver transplant. Some T cells may have originated in the graft donor.

This clonotype appeared once. This may be a read error: a much more frequent sequence differs by one nucleotide. The CDR3 end shows no conserved phenylalanine or tryptophan, and so a read error is likely. CDR3 sequence (DNA): TGTGCCAGCAGTTACTCGACCGGGAGCTCCTACAATGAGCAGTTCTAC. It translates to CASSYSTGSSYNEQFY. This rearrangement joins TRBV12-3 or TRBV12-4 to TRBJ2-1; tentatively, D is TRBD2 (6 bases). V gave up 4 bases and J gave up 0 bases, with 13 bases separating them. The CDR3 contains 16 residues.

This clonotype is classed as medium-sized. The rearrangement links TRBV6-5 to TRBJ2-4; D is perhaps TRBD1 or TRBD2 (5 bases each). V was shortened by 5 bases and J by 2 bases, with 13 bases between the two germline ends. This CDR3 comprises 15 residues. Germline loops: CDR1 MNHEY, CDR2 SVGAGI. The CDR3 loop reads CASSPGTFTKNIQYF. The DNA for the CDR3 is TGTGCCAGCAGTCCAGGGACGTTTACCAAAAACATTCAGTACTTC.

This clonotype was counted at least ten times. The chain couples TRBV11-2 to TRBJ1-4; the match to TRBD1 covers 9 bases. This CDR3 region has 16 residues. The germline gives CDR1 SGHAT, CDR2 FQNNGV. The ends lost 4 bases at V and 5 bases at J; junction bases unmatched: 8. The CDR3 DNA sequence: TGTGCCAGCAGCTCATTAGGACAGGGGAAGAATGAAAAACTGTTTTTT. Its protein product is CASSSLGQGKNEKLFF.

This clonotype is judged medium-sized. This sequence joins TRBV19 and TRBJ1-5; 9 nucleotides match TRBD1. Germline values: CDR1 LNHDA, CDR2 SQIVND (reference sequence). V shed 6 bases and J 0 bases; nucleotides not matched to a gene: 6. This CDR3 has 16 amino acids. CDR3 in DNA: TGTGCCAGTAGGGACAGGGGAGGGTATAGCAATCAGCCCCAGCATTTT. Residues: CASRDRGGYSNQPQHF.

The chain links TRBV20-1 to TRBJ2-7; D possibly corresponds to TRBD1 (6 bases). CDR1 and CDR2 from the germline V gene are DFQATT and SNEGSKA (reference sequence). The CDR3 runs to 14 residues. Trimming shortened V by 4 bases and J by 3 bases, and 16 bases separated the two germline ends. Here the CDR3 DNA reads TGCAGTGCTAACCCTCTTGGGGGCTTCTACGAGCAGTACTTC. The encoded protein is CSANPLGGFYEQYF.

Within the sample, this clonotype is medium-sized. J is TRBJ1-2 and V is TRBV12-3 or TRBV12-4, with D maybe TRBD1 (6 bases). Trimming pared 6 bases from V and 4 bases from J, leaving 12 bases between. This CDR3 spans 13 amino acids. CDR3 DNA sequence: TGTGCCAGCAGCCCAACAGGGAGCTATGGCTACACCTTC. Translated, it gives CASSPTGSYGYTF.

This clonotype is medium-sized within its sample. This chain connects TRBV7-2 to TRBJ2-3, with TRBD2 matching over 10 bases. Germline assignment: CDR1 SGHTA and CDR2 FQGNSA. The CDR3 runs 16 residues. V lost 5 bases and J lost 8; bases outside the gene matches: 13. The CDR3, as DNA: TGTGCCAGCAGCACACGTCGGGCTAGCGGGGGCTCTACGCAGTATTTT. Translating gives CASSTRRASGGSTQYF.

By sample share, this clonotype is medium-sized. This chain joins TRBV5-4 and TRBJ1-4; weak D call: TRBD1 (5 bases). The CDR3 contains 14 residues. V was shortened by 0 bases and J by 4 bases, with 7 bases between the two germline ends. CDR1 SGHNT and CDR2 YYREEE come from the germline V gene (reference sequence). The CDR3 sequence is CASSLVGDNEKLFF. DNA of the CDR3: TGTGCCAGCAGCTTGGTGGGGGATAATGAAAAACTGTTTTTT.

This clonotype was detected many times. The V and J genes are TRBV20-1 and TRBJ1-3; no clear D gene. From germline, CDR1 is DFQATT and CDR2 SNEGSKA (reference sequence). The ends were cut back, 3 bases at V and 1 base at J, with 10 bases in the middle. This CDR3 spans 14 amino acids. The chain's CDR3 is CSASYEGSGNTIYF. The CDR3 DNA reads TGCAGTGCTAGCTATGAGGGATCTGGAAACACCATATATTTT.

The genes are TRBV5-4 and TRBJ2-5; 10 bases align to TRBD2. The CDR3 covers 14 residues. Per the germline V gene, CDR1 is SGHNT and CDR2 is YYREEE (reference sequence). J gave up 4 bases and V 5 bases, and 5 bases lay outside the gene matches. The CDR3 is CASSYSGGSETQYF. The CDR3 bases are TGTGCCAGCAGTTATAGCGGGGGGTCAGAGACCCAGTACTTC.

By sample share, this clonotype is medium-sized. This rearrangement joins TRBV6-6 to TRBJ1-6; D remains unclear. There are 14 residues in the CDR3. Germline assignment: CDR1 MNHNY and CDR2 SVGAGI (reference sequence). V was clipped by 4 bases and J by 3 bases, with 7 bases between them. The CDR3 loop is CASSWTDYNSPLHF. CDR3 DNA: TGTGCCAGCAGTTGGACGGACTATAATTCACCCCTCCACTTT.

As regards this clonotype: This may be a read error: a much more frequent sequence differs by one nucleotide. The rearrangement joins TRBV6-1 to TRBJ2-7, with 11 bases aligning to TRBD1. The CDR3 is 15 residues long. The germline CDR1 and CDR2 sequences are MNHNS and SASEGT. CDR3 DNA sequence: TGTGCCAGCAGTGAAAGGACAGGGGGCTCCTACGAGAAGTACTTC. It translates to CASSERTGGSYEKYF.

The chain carries TRBV5-4 and TRBJ2-3, with 9 bases aligning to TRBD2. The V gene end was trimmed by 3 bases and the J gene end by 0 bases; junction bases not matched to a gene: 14. The germline CDR1 and CDR2 sequences are SGHNT and YYREEE (reference sequence). The CDR3 is 19 amino acids. CDR3 DNA: TGTGCCAGCAGCTCACCCCTAGGGACTAGCAGAACTAGCACAGATACGCAGTATTTT. Protein product: CASSSPLGTSRTSTDTQYF. Drawing the rest from reference TRBV5-4 and TRBJ2-3, the complete variable domain is ETGVTQSPTHLIKTRGQQVTLRCSSQSGHNTVSWYQQALGQGPQFIFQYYREEENGRGNFPPRFSGLQFPNYSSELNVNALELDDSALYLCASSSPLGTSRTSTDTQYFGPGTRLTVL.

This clonotype rates as medium-sized. This chain uses TRBV27 with TRBJ2-5; tentatively, D is TRBD1 or TRBD2 (5 bases each). The CDR3 runs 13 residues. V was pared by 6 bases and J by 1 base, with 9 bases between. Germline V lookup: CDR1 MNHEY, CDR2 SMNVEV (reference sequence). The DNA for the CDR3 is TGTGCCAGCAGAAGGGACCGCCAAGAGACCCAGTACTTC. Amino acids: CASRRDRQETQYF.

This clonotype has a count of ten or more. The chain employs TRBV19 and TRBJ2-5; D possibly corresponds to TRBD1 (6 bases). The CDR3 has 13 amino acids. Trimming took 6 bases from V and 4 from J, leaving 12 bases between them. Germline lookup yields CDR1 LNHDA and CDR2 SQIVND (reference sequence). In DNA form, the CDR3 reads TGTGCCAGTAGAGCGAAAGGGGGAGAGACCCAGTACTTC. Amino acid sequence: CASRAKGGETQYF. Together with reference TRBV19 and TRBJ2-5, the CDR3 gives the full variable domain: DGGITQSPKYLFRKEGQNVTLSCEQNLNHDAMYWYRQDPGQGLRLIYYSQIVNDFQKGDIAEGYSVSREKKESFPLTVTSAQKNPTAFYLCASRAKGGETQYFGPGTRLLVL.

This clonotype is labeled as medium-sized. This rearrangement joins TRBV24-1 to TRBJ1-4; the D gene is possibly TRBD1 (6 bases). CDR1 KGHDR and CDR2 SFDVKD come from the germline V gene. Trimming removed 3 bases at V and 8 bases at J, with 18 bases between. There are 16 residues in the CDR3. CDR3 DNA: TGTGCCACCAGTGATCGAAAGGAGAAGGGGGGGGAAAAACTGTTTTTT. It codes for CATSDRKEKGGEKLFF.

This clonotype has just a few counts. The V and J genes are TRBV20-1 and TRBJ2-1; D is unclear. The CDR3 is 12 residues long. Trimming removed 2 bases from V and 5 bases from J, with 7 bases in between. Germline V gene lookup returns CDR1 DFQATT and CDR2 SNEGSKA (reference sequence). The CDR3 DNA sequence: TGCAGTGCTAGACCTACTAACAATGAGCAGTTCTTC. Its protein is CSARPTNNEQFF.

This clonotype is labeled medium-sized. This chain links TRBV19 with TRBJ2-6; TRBD1 aligns across 10 bases. The J segment lost 1 base and the V segment lost 1 base, leaving 4 bases of the junction unmatched. Germline-derived CDR1 and CDR2 are LNHDA and SQIVND (reference sequence). There are 18 residues in the CDR3. Here the CDR3 DNA reads TGTGCCAGTAGTATAGGGCCGGGACAGGGGTCTGGGGCCAACGTCCTGACTTTC. The encoded protein is CASSIGPGQGSGANVLTF.

The sample holds a few counts of this clonotype. The chain carries TRBV11-3 and TRBJ1-2, with 7 bases identical to TRBD1. The length of the CDR3 is 13 residues. Trimming cost V 5 bases and J 8 bases; bases outside gene matches: 8. From germline, CDR1 is SGHNT and CDR2 YENEEA. The CDR3 spells CASSQDRDSGYTF. The CDR3 coding sequence is TGTGCCAGCAGCCAAGACAGGGATTCGGGCTACACCTTC.

This clonotype occurred a few times. The J gene is TRBJ2-3, the V gene TRBV20-1, with D possibly matching TRBD2 (7 bases). CDR1 and CDR2 from the germline V gene are DFQATT and SNEGSKA (reference sequence). The CDR3 covers 15 residues. V was clipped by 4 bases and J by 0 bases, with 14 bases between them. CDR3 coding DNA: TGCAGTGCTACCCCAGGGGAGGGAAGCACAGATACGCAGTATTTT. Amino acids: CSATPGEGSTDTQYF.

Within the sample, this clonotype is medium-sized. This chain joins TRBV6-5 and TRBJ1-6; 8 nucleotides align to TRBD1. CDR1 is MNHEY, CDR2 SVGAGI, per germline. V lost 7 bases, J lost 6 bases, and 8 bases stayed unmatched. The CDR3 sequence is 15 residues long. CDR3 in amino acids: CASNGPGQVNSPLHF. The CDR3 nucleotides read TGTGCCAGCAATGGACCGGGACAGGTTAATTCACCCCTCCACTTT.

A word on this clonotype: A clone one base away is much larger, so this may be a read error. The chain is built from TRBV6-5 and TRBJ1-5; 9 bases fit TRBD1. The CDR3 consists of 13 residues. Germline assignment: CDR1 MNHEY and CDR2 SVGAGI. V was pared by 8 bases and J by 9 bases, with 8 bases of the junction left unmatched. Here the CDR3 DNA reads TGTGCCAGCGCCCGACAGGGGGATCGGCCCCAGCATTTT. Its translation: CASARQGDRPQHF.

This clonotype qualifies as large. A junction boundary mismatches the germline segment, possibly from a read error. V usage is TRBV6-1 and J usage is TRBJ2-7; D gene ambiguous. CDR3 length equals 11 residues. The germline CDR1 and CDR2 sequences are MNHNS and SASEGT. The CDR3 protein is CASNDFVRFHF. In DNA form, the CDR3 reads TGTGCCAGCAATGACTTCGTCCGGTTTCACTTC.

The chain links TRBV2 to TRBJ2-4; D unresolved. Germline V gene data show CDR1 as SNHLY and CDR2 as FYNNEI. V shed 7 bases and J shed 0 bases, with 10 bases lying between them. CDR3 length: 14 residues. In DNA form, the CDR3 reads TGTGCCAGCACGATTAGACTAGCCAAAAACATTCAGTACTTC. As protein: CASTIRLAKNIQYF.

This clonotype appeared many times. V and J are TRBV30 and TRBJ2-3; D is possibly TRBD2 (5 bases). The CDR3 is made up of 15 amino acids. The V end lost 0 bases, the J end lost 9 bases, and 19 bases lay between the germline ends. Germline CDR1 is GTSNPN and CDR2 is SVGIG (reference sequence). CDR3 nucleotide sequence: TGTGCCTGGAGTGTATACGGGGTCCCCCACAACACGCAGTATTTT. The encoded protein is CAWSVYGVPHNTQYF.

This clonotype ranks as medium-sized. This chain connects TRBV7-2 to TRBJ1-5; D is uncertain. Trimming pared 3 bases from V and 3 bases from J, leaving 6 bases between. The germline V gene encodes CDR1 SGHTA and CDR2 FQGNSA. CDR3 length: 13 amino acids. CDR3 sequence (DNA): TGTGCCAGCAGCTTGGGGATCAATCAGCCCCAGCATTTT. Its protein product is CASSLGINQPQHF. Full variable domain (rest looked up from reference TRBV7-2 and TRBJ1-5): GAGVSQSPSNKVTEKGKDVELRCDPISGHTALYWYRQSLGQGLEFLIYFQGNSAPDKSGLPSDRFSAERTGGSVSTLTIQRTQQEDSAVYLCASSLGINQPQHFGDGTRLSIL.

This clonotype was picked up many times. The V gene is TRBV28, the J gene TRBJ1-4; D is uncertain. Germline CDR1 MDHEN, CDR2 SYDVKM. Trimming cost V 5 bases and J 6 bases, with 7 bases left between them. The CDR3 contains 12 residues. Here the CDR3 DNA reads TGTGCCAGCAGTGCCGGCCATGAAAAACTGTTTTTT. Residues: CASSAGHEKLFF.

The chain has TRBV3-1 and TRBJ1-5; no reliable D call. The CDR3 contains 13 residues. Germline values: CDR1 LGHDT, CDR2 YNNKEL (reference sequence). V was shortened by 1 base and J by 5 bases, with 6 bases between the two germline ends. The CDR3 nucleotides read TGTGCCAGCAGCCAAGGGGATGATCAGCCCCAGCATTTT. It translates to CASSQGDDQPQHF.

There are many counts of this clonotype. The rearrangement joins TRBV19 to TRBJ2-1; 7 bases align to TRBD1. This CDR3 comprises 13 residues. Germline CDR1 LNHDA, CDR2 SQIVND (reference sequence). The CDR3 coding sequence is TGTGTCCCCAGACAGGGAGCTTACAATGAGCAGTTCTTC. Translation: CVPRQGAYNEQFF.